The T cell receptor (beta chain) described here comes from a study of blood T cell repertoires in COVID-19. Study information: There were acute and convalescent COVID-19 samples, and they came from the United States, Italy and Spain. In each case, the material was cDNA or gDNA derived from T cells, B-cell-depleted T cells, or PBMCs.

Per the original methods: Amplification with reference gene primers provided the estimates of nucleated cell counts. The repertoire was sequenced with immunoSEQ multiplex PCR; TCRdb's copy has only in-frame clones and lacks some. That table supplies the V and J calls and clone size; D and trimming were determined from the DNA. The table shows 140,000 to 150,000 clones, with around 82% occurring only once. V dropped 4 bases and J dropped 5; count of bases not matched to a gene: 5. Germline CDR1 reads SGHVS; CDR2 reads FQNEAQ. The CDR3 is made up of 14 amino acids. What was sequenced was peripheral blood. The clonotype was recovered from a human donor in a cohort sampled during active COVID-19. This sequence joins TRBV7-8 and TRBJ1-5; TRBD1 agrees at 7 bases. The CDR3, as DNA: TGTGCCAGCAGCTCACAGGGGAGGCATCAGCCCCAGCATTTT. Amino acid sequence: CASSSQGRHQPQHF.